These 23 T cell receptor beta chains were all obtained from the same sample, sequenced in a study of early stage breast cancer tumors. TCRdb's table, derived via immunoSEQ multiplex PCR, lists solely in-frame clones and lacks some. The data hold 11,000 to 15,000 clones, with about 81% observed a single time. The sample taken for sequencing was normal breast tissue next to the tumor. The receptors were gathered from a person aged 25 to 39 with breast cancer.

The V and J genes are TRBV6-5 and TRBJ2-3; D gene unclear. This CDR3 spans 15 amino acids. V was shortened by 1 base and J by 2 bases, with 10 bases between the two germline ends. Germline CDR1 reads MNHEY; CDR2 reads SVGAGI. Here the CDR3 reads CASSYFQRATDTQYF. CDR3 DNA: TGTGCCAGCAGTTACTTCCAGCGAGCCACAGATACGCAGTATTTT.

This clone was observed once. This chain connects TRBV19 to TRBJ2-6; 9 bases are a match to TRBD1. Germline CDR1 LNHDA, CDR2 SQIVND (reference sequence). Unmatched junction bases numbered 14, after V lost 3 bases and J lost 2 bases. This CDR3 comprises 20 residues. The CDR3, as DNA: TGTGCCAGTAGTATCCCACGCCGAGGACAGGGGAGCACTGGGGCCAACGTCCTGACTTTC. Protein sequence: CASSIPRRGQGSTGANVLTF.

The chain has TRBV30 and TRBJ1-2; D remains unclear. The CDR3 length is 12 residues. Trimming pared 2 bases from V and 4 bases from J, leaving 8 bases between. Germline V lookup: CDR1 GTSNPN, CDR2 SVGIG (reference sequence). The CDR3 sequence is CAWSIHSYGYTF. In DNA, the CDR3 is TGTGCCTGGAGTATCCATTCCTATGGCTACACCTTC.

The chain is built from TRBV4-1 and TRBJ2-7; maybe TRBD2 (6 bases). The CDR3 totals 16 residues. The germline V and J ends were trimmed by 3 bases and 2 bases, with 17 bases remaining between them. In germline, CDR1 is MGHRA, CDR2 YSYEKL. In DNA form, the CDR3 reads TGCGCCAGCAGCCAGATCGGGGGTATCGGGGCCTACGAGCAGTACTTC. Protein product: CASSQIGGIGAYEQYF.

The CDR3 reads CASSFGLAGVYNEQFF. The CDR3, as DNA: TGTGCCAGCAGCTTCGGACTAGCGGGAGTGTACAATGAGCAGTTCTTC. The chain joins TRBV5-6 to TRBJ2-1; 13 positions match TRBD2. This CDR3 is 16 amino acids long. Trimming took 2 bases from V and 4 from J; bases not matched to a gene: 3. Germline-derived CDR1 and CDR2 are SGHDT and YYEEEE.

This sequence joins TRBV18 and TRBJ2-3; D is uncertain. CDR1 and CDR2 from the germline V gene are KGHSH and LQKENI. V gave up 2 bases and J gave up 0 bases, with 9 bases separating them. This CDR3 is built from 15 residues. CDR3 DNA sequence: TGTGCCAGCTCACCAGTACCACCTAGCACAGATACGCAGTATTTT. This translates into CASSPVPPSTDTQYF.

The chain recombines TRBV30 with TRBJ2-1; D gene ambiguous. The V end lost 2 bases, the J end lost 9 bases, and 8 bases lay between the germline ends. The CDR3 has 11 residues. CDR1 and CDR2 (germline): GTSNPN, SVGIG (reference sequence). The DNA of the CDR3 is TGTGCCTGGAGTCCTCTTTCTGAGCAGTTCTTC. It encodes CAWSPLSEQFF.

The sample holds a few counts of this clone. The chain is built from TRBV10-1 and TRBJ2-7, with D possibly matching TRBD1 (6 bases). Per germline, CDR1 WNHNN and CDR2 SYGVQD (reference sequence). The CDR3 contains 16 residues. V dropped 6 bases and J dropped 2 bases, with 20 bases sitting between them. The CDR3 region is CASRRTGPSGTYEQYF. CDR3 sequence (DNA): TGCGCCAGCAGAAGAACAGGGCCCAGCGGAACCTACGAGCAGTACTTC.

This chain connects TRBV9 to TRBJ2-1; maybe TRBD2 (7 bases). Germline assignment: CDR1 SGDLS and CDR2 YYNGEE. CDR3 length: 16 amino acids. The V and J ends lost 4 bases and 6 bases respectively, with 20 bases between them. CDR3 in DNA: TGTGCCAGCAGCTTGCGAGGGGGAGGGTTTAGCAATGAGCAGTTCTTC. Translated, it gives CASSLRGGGFSNEQFF.

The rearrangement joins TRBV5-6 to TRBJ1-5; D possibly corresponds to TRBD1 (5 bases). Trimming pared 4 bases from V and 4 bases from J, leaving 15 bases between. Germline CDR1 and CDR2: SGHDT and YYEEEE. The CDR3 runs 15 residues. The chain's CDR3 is CASSPFGGGNQPQHF. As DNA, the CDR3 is TGTGCCAGCAGCCCCTTCGGGGGGGGAAATCAGCCCCAGCATTTT. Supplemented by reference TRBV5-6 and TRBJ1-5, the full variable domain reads DAGVTQSPTHLIKTRGQQVTLRCSPKSGHDTVSWYQQALGQGPQFIFQYYEEEERQRGNFPDRFSGHQFPNYSSELNVNALLLGDSALYLCASSPFGGGNQPQHFGDGTRLSIL.

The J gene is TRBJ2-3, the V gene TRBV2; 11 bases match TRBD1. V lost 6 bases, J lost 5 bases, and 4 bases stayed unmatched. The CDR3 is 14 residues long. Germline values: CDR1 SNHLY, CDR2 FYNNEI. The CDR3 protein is CASSGQGAEDTQYF. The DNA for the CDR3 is TGTGCCAGCAGCGGACAGGGGGCGGAAGATACGCAGTATTTT. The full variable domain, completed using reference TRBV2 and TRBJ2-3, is EPEVTQTPSHQVTQMGQEVILRCVPISNHLYFYWYRQILGQKVEFLVSFYNNEISEKSEIFDDQFSVERPDGSNFTLKIRSTKLEDSAMYFCASSGQGAEDTQYFGPGTRLTVL.

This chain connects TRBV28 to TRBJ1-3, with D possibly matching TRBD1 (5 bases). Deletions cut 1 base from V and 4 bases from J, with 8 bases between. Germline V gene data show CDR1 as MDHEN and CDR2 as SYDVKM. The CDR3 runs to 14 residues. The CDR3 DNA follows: TGTGCCAGCAGTTTATCCAGGGTCGGAAACACCATATATTTT. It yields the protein CASSLSRVGNTIYF.

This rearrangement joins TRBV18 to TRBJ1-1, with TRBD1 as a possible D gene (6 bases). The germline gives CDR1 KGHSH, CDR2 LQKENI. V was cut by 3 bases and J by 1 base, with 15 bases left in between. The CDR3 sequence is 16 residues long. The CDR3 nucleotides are TGTGCCAGCTCACCGTTGACAGGCGCTGGGAACACTGAAGCTTTCTTT. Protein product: CASSPLTGAGNTEAFF.

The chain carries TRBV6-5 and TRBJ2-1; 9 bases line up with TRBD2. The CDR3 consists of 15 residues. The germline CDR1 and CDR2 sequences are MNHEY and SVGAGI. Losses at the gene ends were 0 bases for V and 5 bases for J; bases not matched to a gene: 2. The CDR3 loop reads CASSYSTSGHNEQFF. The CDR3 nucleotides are TGTGCCAGCAGTTACTCGACTAGCGGACACAATGAGCAGTTCTTC.

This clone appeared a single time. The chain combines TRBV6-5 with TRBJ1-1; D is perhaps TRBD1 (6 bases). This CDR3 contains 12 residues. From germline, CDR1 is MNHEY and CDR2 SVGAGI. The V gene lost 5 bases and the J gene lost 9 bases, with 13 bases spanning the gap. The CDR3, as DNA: TGTGCCAGCAGTCCTTCGGGGGGCAAAGCTTTCTTT. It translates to CASSPSGGKAFF.

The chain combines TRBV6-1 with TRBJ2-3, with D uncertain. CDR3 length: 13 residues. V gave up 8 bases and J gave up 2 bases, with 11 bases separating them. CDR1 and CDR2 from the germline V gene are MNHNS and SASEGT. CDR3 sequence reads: CASFRITTDTQYF. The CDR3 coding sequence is TGTGCCAGCTTCAGGATAACCACAGATACGCAGTATTTT.

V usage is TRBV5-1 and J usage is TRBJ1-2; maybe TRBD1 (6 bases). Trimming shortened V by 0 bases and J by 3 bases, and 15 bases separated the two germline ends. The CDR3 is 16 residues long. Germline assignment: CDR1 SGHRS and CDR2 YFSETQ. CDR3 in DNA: TGCGCCAGCAGCTTGGCACGGGGGCCACTGTACTATGGCTACACCTTC. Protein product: CASSLARGPLYYGYTF.

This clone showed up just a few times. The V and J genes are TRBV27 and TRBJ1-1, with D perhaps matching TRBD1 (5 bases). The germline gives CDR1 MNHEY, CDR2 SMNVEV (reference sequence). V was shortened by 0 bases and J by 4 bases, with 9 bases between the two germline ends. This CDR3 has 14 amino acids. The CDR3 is CASSLSPGLTEAFF. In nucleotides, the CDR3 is TGTGCCAGCAGTTTATCGCCAGGGCTCACTGAAGCTTTCTTT.

The CDR3 sequence is CASSRQVRDGYTF. Written as DNA, the CDR3 is TGTGCCAGCAGCCGCCAGGTTAGGGATGGCTACACCTTC. V and J are TRBV6-5 and TRBJ1-2, with D unclear. From germline, CDR1 is MNHEY and CDR2 SVGAGI. Trimming cost V 6 bases and J 6 bases, with 14 bases left between them. CDR3 length: 13 residues.

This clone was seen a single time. The CDR3 DNA is TGTGCCTGGAGTAAGAGGGAGCGGTCTTCCCACAATGAGCAGTTCTTC. Encoded protein: CAWSKRERSSHNEQFF. The chain couples TRBV30 to TRBJ2-1, with a weak D call TRBD2 (5 bases). Trimming pared 2 bases from V and 5 bases from J, leaving 19 bases between. CDR1 and CDR2 (germline): GTSNPN, SVGIG (reference sequence). The CDR3 contains 16 residues.

For the CDR3, the DNA is TGTGCCAGCAGCTCCCGACAGGGACCAGATACGCAGTATTTT. Its translation is CASSSRQGPDTQYF. The V gene is TRBV7-2, the J gene TRBJ2-3, with 7 positions matching TRBD1. This CDR3 has 14 residues. Germline V lookup: CDR1 SGHTA, CDR2 FQGNSA. Trimming removed 4 bases from V and 4 bases from J; junction bases left unmatched: 5. Looking up the rest from reference TRBV7-2 and TRBJ2-3 gives the full variable domain: GAGVSQSPSNKVTEKGKDVELRCDPISGHTALYWYRQSLGQGLEFLIYFQGNSAPDKSGLPSDRFSAERTGGSVSTLTIQRTQQEDSAVYLCASSSRQGPDTQYFGPGTRLTVL.

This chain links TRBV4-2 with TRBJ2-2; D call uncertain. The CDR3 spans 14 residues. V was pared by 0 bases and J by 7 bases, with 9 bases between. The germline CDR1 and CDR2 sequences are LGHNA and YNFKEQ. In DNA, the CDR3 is TGTGCCAGCAGCCAAGAAGGTGAGGTCGGGGAGCTGTTTTTT. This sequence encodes CASSQEGEVGELFF.

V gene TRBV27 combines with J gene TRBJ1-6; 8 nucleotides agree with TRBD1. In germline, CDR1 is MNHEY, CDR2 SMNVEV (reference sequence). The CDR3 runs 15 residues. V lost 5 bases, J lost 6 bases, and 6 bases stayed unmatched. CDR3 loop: CASSRTGTSNSPLHF. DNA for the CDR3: TGTGCCAGCAGTAGGACAGGGACTTCTAATTCACCCCTCCACTTT.